The rows below give T cell receptor beta chains drawn from one sample of a study of PD-1 blockade in mismatch repair-deficient tumors. The repertoire was sequenced with immunoSEQ multiplex PCR; TCRdb's copy has only in-frame clones and lacks some. This sample carries fewer than 100,000 clones, 81% of them seen once, and the ten largest clones take just over 2.5%. Here the sequenced sample was peripheral blood, taken 12 weeks after starting pembrolizumab. These receptors came from an adult with mismatch repair-deficient cancer. CDR3s include the opening cysteine and the closing phenylalanine or tryptophan. Part of the rows lack a size; the others show once, few, many or a class for expanded clones.

CDR3 protein	clone size	J gene	V gene	CDR3 length
CASSVEQGVNQPQHF	NA	TRBJ1-5	TRBV6-1	15
CASSHRDYGYTF	NA	TRBJ1-2	TRBV6-1	12
CASSYGGSSYNEQFF	NA	TRBJ2-1	TRBV6-5	15
CASSLTGGSNEKLFF	NA	TRBJ1-4	TRBV7-3	15
CASSDRVSTDTQYF	NA	TRBJ2-3	TRBV2	14
CASSLVGGIYEQYF	once	TRBJ2-7	TRBV5-6	14
CASSLRFLDQEPQHF	NA	TRBJ1-5	TRBV5-5	15
CASSPRGQGGSYNEQFF	NA	TRBJ2-1	TRBV9	17
CASSPTGLAGVYEQYF	few	TRBJ2-7	TRBV27	16
CASSTGLAGNYEQYF	NA	TRBJ2-7	TRBV7-2	15
CASSYRGGLEAFF	NA	TRBJ1-1	TRBV6-1	13
CASRGLAGSYEQYF	NA	TRBJ2-7	TRBV6-1	14
CASSLLDRGSNQPQHF	NA	TRBJ1-5	TRBV18	16
CASSLGAGQSLYEQYF	NA	TRBJ2-7	TRBV5-6	16
CASSQVTGWETQYF	NA	TRBJ2-5	TRBV14	14
CASSSANTGELFF	few	TRBJ2-2	TRBV7-3	13
CASSAQNIQYF	NA	TRBJ2-4	TRBV7-8	11
CASSWTGAGAFF	NA	TRBJ1-1	TRBV7-2	12
CAWSVDSNTEAFF	NA	TRBJ1-1	TRBV30	13
CASSLTVPGQGVQNIQYF	NA	TRBJ2-4	TRBV7-3	18
CASFRGSGFDEQYF	NA	TRBJ2-7	TRBV5-1	14
CASSVGSRVGYGYTF	NA	TRBJ1-2	TRBV9	15
CASSLHQNTEAFF	NA	TRBJ1-1	TRBV2	13
CASSLRTGYEQYF	NA	TRBJ2-7	TRBV7-6	13
CASSLVERVGQPQHF	NA	TRBJ1-5	TRBV7-3	15
CASSLSRTAGNTIYF	NA	TRBJ1-3	TRBV11-2	15
CASISQGAWSEAFF	NA	TRBJ1-1	TRBV2	14
CASSLRASGITDTQYF	NA	TRBJ2-3	TRBV7-6	16
CASSSVEKLFF	NA	TRBJ1-4	TRBV6-6	11
CSVVDRGLGNQPQHF	NA	TRBJ1-5	TRBV29-1	15
CASSLRTVSLEKLFF	once	TRBJ1-4	TRBV19	15
CASRIEGGRTDTQYF	once	TRBJ2-3	TRBV2	15
CASRWGTEAFF	NA	TRBJ1-1	TRBV28	11
CASIGTSGPYQETQYF	NA	TRBJ2-5	TRBV6-6	16
CAWRPGGLGDYGYTF	few	TRBJ1-2	TRBV30	15
CASSLEGGRAAYEQYF	NA	TRBJ2-7	TRBV7-9	16
CASSLSGTNYGYTF	NA	TRBJ1-2	TRBV11-2	14
CASSIVENLDNQPQHF	NA	TRBJ1-5	TRBV19	16